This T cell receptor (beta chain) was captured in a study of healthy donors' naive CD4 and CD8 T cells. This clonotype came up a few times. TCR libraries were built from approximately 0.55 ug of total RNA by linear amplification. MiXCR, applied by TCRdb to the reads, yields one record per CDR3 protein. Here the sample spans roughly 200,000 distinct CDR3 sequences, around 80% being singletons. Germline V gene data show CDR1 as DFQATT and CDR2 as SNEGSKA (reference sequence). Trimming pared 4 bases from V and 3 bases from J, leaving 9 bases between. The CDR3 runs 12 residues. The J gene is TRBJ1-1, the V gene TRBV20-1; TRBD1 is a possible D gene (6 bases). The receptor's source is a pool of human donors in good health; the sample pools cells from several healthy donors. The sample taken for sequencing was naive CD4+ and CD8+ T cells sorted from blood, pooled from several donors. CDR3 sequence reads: CSANRADTEAFF. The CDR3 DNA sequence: TGCAGTGCTAACAGGGCGGACACTGAAGCTTTCTTT.